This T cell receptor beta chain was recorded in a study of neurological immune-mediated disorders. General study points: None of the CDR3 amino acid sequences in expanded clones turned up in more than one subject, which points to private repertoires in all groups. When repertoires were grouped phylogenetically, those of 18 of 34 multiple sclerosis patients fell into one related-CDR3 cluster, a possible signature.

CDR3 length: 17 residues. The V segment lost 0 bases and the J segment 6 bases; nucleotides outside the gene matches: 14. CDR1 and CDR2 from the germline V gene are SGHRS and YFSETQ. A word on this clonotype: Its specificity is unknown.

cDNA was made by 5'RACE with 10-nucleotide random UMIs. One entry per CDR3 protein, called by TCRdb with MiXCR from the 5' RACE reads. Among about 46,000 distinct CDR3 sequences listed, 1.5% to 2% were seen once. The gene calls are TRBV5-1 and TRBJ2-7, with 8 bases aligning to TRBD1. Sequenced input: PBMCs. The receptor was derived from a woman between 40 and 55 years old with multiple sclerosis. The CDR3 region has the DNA TGCGCCAGCAGCTTGGCTGGGCGTGGGACAGGCATGAGCGAGCAGTACTTC. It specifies CASSLAGRGTGMSEQYF.